Each of the 24 T cell receptor beta chains below was sequenced from the same sample in a study of OX40 agonist ivuxolimab in advanced cancers. Assay used: immunoSEQ multiplex PCR; TCRdb lists only in-frame clones, some missing. Among 90,000 to 130,000 clones listed, roughly 90% were seen once. The sequencing used CD4+ or CD8+ T cells sorted from blood, collected in a trial of the OX40 agonist ivuxolimab. Receptor source: an adult with an advanced solid tumor such as melanoma, head and neck, liver or kidney cancer.

The chain carries TRBV10-1 and TRBJ1-1, with D perhaps matching TRBD1 (6 bases). The CDR3 is 15 residues long. The germline V gene has CDR1 WNHNN and CDR2 SYGVQD (reference sequence). The V end was cut by 7 bases, the J end by 3 bases, with 18 bases between. The CDR3 spells CASILVTGLDTEAFF. The CDR3, as DNA: TGCGCCAGCATCCTAGTCACAGGGTTGGACACTGAAGCTTTCTTT.

V and J are TRBV19 and TRBJ2-5; 9 nucleotides match TRBD1. Per germline, CDR1 LNHDA and CDR2 SQIVND (reference sequence). This CDR3 has 14 residues. V lost 3 bases and J lost 5; bases outside the gene matches: 4. The CDR3 sequence: CASSIGTGRETQYF. CDR3 coding DNA: TGTGCCAGTAGTATTGGGACAGGGCGGGAGACCCAGTACTTC.

This chain links TRBV30 with TRBJ2-7; tentatively, D is TRBD2 (6 bases). With 4 bases removed from V and 6 bases from J, the gap between germline ends came to 13 bases. Germline V gene lookup returns CDR1 GTSNPN and CDR2 SVGIG (reference sequence). The CDR3 totals 12 residues. CDR3 loop: CAWNPGGVEQYF. As DNA, the CDR3 is TGTGCCTGGAACCCTGGCGGGGTCGAGCAGTACTTC. The full variable domain, in which reference TRBV30 and TRBJ2-7 provide the parts outside the CDR3, is SQTIHQWPATLVQPVGSPLSLECTVEGTSNPNLYWYRQAAGRGLQLLFYSVGIGQISSEVPQNLSASRPQDRQFILSSKKLLLSDSGFYLCAWNPGGVEQYFGPGTRLTVT.

The chain carries TRBV6-5 and TRBJ1-2, with 8 bases that match TRBD1. Germline trimming cut 11 bases from V and 7 bases from J; bases unmatched to any gene: 6. Looked up from germline, CDR1 is MNHEY and CDR2 is SVGAGI. CDR3 length: 11 amino acids. This chain's CDR3 is CASRGTGGYTF. CDR3 nucleotides: TGTGCCTCCCGGGGGACAGGTGGCTACACCTTC.

The V and J genes are TRBV4-2 and TRBJ2-2; 8 nucleotides match TRBD2. CDR1 and CDR2 from the germline V gene are LGHNA and YNFKEQ. With V trimmed by 3 bases and J by 2 bases, 5 bases remained unmatched. The length of the CDR3 is 16 residues. This chain's CDR3 is CASSQSAGGNTGELFF. In DNA form, the CDR3 reads TGTGCCAGCAGCCAGTCTGCGGGGGGAAACACCGGGGAGCTGTTTTTT.

The V call is TRBV11-2, the J call TRBJ2-5; D might be TRBD1 (6 bases). The V gene's germline CDR1 is SGHAT and CDR2 FQNNGV. V gave up 2 bases and J gave up 7 bases, with 20 bases separating them. This CDR3 spans 16 amino acids. The CDR3 here is CASSLLRTESSRTQYF. The CDR3 nucleotides are TGTGCCAGCAGCTTACTCCGGACAGAGTCCTCCAGGACCCAGTACTTC.

The chain is built from TRBV7-3 and TRBJ2-1, with 7 nucleotides matching TRBD1. CDR3 length: 15 amino acids. Germline CDR1 and CDR2: SGHTA and FQGTGA. The V gene end was trimmed by 2 bases and the J gene end by 5 bases; junction bases not matched to a gene: 6. This CDR3 is CASSLEGGRHNEQFF. CDR3 nucleotides: TGTGCCAGCAGCTTAGAAGGGGGCAGACACAATGAGCAGTTCTTC.

The chain is built from TRBV19 and TRBJ1-4; 10 bases match TRBD1. Germline values: CDR1 LNHDA, CDR2 SQIVND (reference sequence). Trimming removed 4 bases from V and 7 bases from J; junction bases left unmatched: 9. The CDR3 covers 16 residues. CDR3 protein: CASSTSLGDRGEKLFF. For the CDR3, the DNA is TGTGCCAGTAGTACCTCCTTGGGGGACAGGGGTGAAAAACTGTTTTTT.

The chain is built from TRBV29-1 and TRBJ2-1; D is unclear. Germline V gene data show CDR1 as SQVTM and CDR2 as ANQGSEA. The V end lost 7 bases, the J end lost 7 bases, and 14 bases lay between the germline ends. There are 12 residues in the CDR3. The CDR3 DNA follows: TGCAGCGAAGGTCTAATATCGAATGAGCAGTTCTTC. It translates to CSEGLISNEQFF.

This sequence joins TRBV10-1 and TRBJ2-1, with 9 positions matching TRBD2. Germline CDR1 reads WNHNN; CDR2 reads SYGVQD (reference sequence). CDR3 length: 16 residues. Germline trimming cut 6 bases from V and 1 base from J; bases unmatched to any gene: 7. The chain's CDR3 is CASSVASGESYNEQFF. Written as DNA, the CDR3 is TGCGCCAGCAGCGTTGCTAGCGGGGAGTCCTACAATGAGCAGTTCTTC.

The CDR3 region has the DNA TGTGCCAGCAGCCACGGGTCGACTAGATTTGATGAGCAGTACTTC. Its protein product is CASSHGSTRFDEQYF. The genes are TRBV27 and TRBJ2-4; TRBD2 might be the D (6 bases). The CDR3 length is 15 residues. The germline gives CDR1 MNHEY, CDR2 SMNVEV (reference sequence). Deletions cut 6 bases from V and 13 bases from J, with 25 bases between.

The rearrangement uses TRBV4-1 and TRBJ1-1; no definite D call. The CDR3 extends over 15 amino acids. V lost 3 bases and J lost 6, with 17 bases in between. CDR1 MGHRA and CDR2 YSYEKL come from the germline V gene. CDR3: CASSQETSRGAEAFF. For the CDR3, the DNA is TGCGCCAGCAGCCAGGAAACGTCTCGCGGGGCTGAAGCTTTCTTT.

The V gene is TRBV25-1, the J gene TRBJ1-2, with D possibly matching TRBD1 (5 bases). V lost 5 bases to trimming and J lost 5 bases, with 18 bases between them. Germline V gene sequence: CDR1 MGHDK, CDR2 SYGVNS. This CDR3 region has 15 residues. The CDR3: CASSLGPQGAYGYTF. CDR3 DNA: TGTGCCAGCAGTCTCGGGCCCCAAGGGGCTTATGGCTACACCTTC.

A single count supports this clone. The chain combines TRBV19 with TRBJ2-1; unclear D gene. Germline V CDR1 and CDR2: LNHDA, SQIVND (reference sequence). V was trimmed by 2 bases and J by 1 base, leaving 9 bases between them. The CDR3 is 15 amino acids. The CDR3 coding sequence is TGTGCCAGTAGTATATTTGGGCAATCCTACAATGAGCAGTTCTTC. Translated, it gives CASSIFGQSYNEQFF.

CDR3 nucleotide sequence: TGTGCCAGCAGCCAAGGACAGCTGCTGGAGCAGTACTTC. Protein sequence: CASSQGQLLEQYF. V and J are TRBV7-2 and TRBJ2-7; D is possibly TRBD1 (6 bases). The CDR3 loop spans 13 amino acids. Trimming pared 5 bases from V and 7 bases from J, leaving 15 bases between. CDR1 is SGHTA and CDR2 is FQGNSA in the germline V gene.

In its sample, this clone was seen once. J is TRBJ1-6 and V is TRBV30; D may be TRBD1 (5 bases). CDR1 is GTSNPN and CDR2 is SVGIG in the germline V gene (reference sequence). This CDR3 region has 15 residues. Deletions cut 4 bases from V and 6 bases from J, with 16 bases between. The CDR3 region is CAWKLPGGRNSPLHF. Written as DNA, the CDR3 is TGTGCCTGGAAGCTGCCGGGGGGACGTAATTCACCCCTCCACTTT.

This chain uses TRBV5-1 with TRBJ1-2; D is unresolved. V was shortened by 4 bases and J by 8 bases, with 12 bases between the two germline ends. This CDR3 is 12 amino acids long. Germline values: CDR1 SGHRS, CDR2 YFSETQ. In DNA form, the CDR3 reads TGCGCCAGCAGCCTGGACCTACAGGGCTACACCTTC. Its translation is CASSLDLQGYTF.

The chain joins TRBV5-4 to TRBJ2-3; D not resolved. Trimming left V 4 bases short and J 2 bases short, with 5 bases between. Germline assignment: CDR1 SGHNT and CDR2 YYREEE (reference sequence). The CDR3 extends over 12 amino acids. The CDR3 sequence is CASSPATDTQYF. The CDR3 DNA is TGTGCCAGCAGCCCAGCCACAGATACGCAGTATTTT. Together with reference TRBV5-4 and TRBJ2-3, the CDR3 gives the full variable domain: ETGVTQSPTHLIKTRGQQVTLRCSSQSGHNTVSWYQQALGQGPQFIFQYYREEENGRGNFPPRFSGLQFPNYSSELNVNALELDDSALYLCASSPATDTQYFGPGTRLTVL.

CDR3 in amino acids: CASSLTGGYNEQFF. The CDR3 nucleotides read TGTGCCAGCAGCCTTACGGGGGGCTACAATGAGCAGTTCTTC. The rearrangement joins TRBV5-8 to TRBJ2-1; 7 nucleotides match TRBD2. Trimming removed 4 bases from V and 3 bases from J; junction bases left unmatched: 4. CDR3 length: 14 residues. Germline CDR1 and CDR2: SGHTS and YDEGEE.

The chain recombines TRBV5-4 with TRBJ2-3, with 14 nucleotides matching TRBD2. V lost 4 bases and J lost 4; bases outside the gene matches: 2. The CDR3 is made up of 15 amino acids. Per the germline V gene, CDR1 is SGHNT and CDR2 is YYREEE (reference sequence). The CDR3 sequence is CASSPGLAGADTQYF. The CDR3 coding sequence is TGTGCCAGCAGCCCGGGACTAGCGGGAGCAGATACGCAGTATTTT. The whole variable domain, filled in from reference TRBV5-4 and TRBJ2-3, reads ETGVTQSPTHLIKTRGQQVTLRCSSQSGHNTVSWYQQALGQGPQFIFQYYREEENGRGNFPPRFSGLQFPNYSSELNVNALELDDSALYLCASSPGLAGADTQYFGPGTRLTVL.

V and J are TRBV25-1 and TRBJ1-6; 7 bases match TRBD1. The CDR3 runs 13 residues. V lost 5 bases and J lost 9; bases outside the gene matches: 4. CDR1 and CDR2 (germline): MGHDK, SYGVNS. CDR3: CASSMTGPSPLHF. In DNA form, the CDR3 reads TGTGCCAGCAGTATGACAGGGCCTTCACCCCTCCACTTT.

This rearrangement joins TRBV5-1 to TRBJ2-3, with no clear D. Trimming took off 0 bases at V and 0 bases at J, with 11 bases between the two ends. The length of the CDR3 is 16 residues. The germline gives CDR1 SGHRS, CDR2 YFSETQ. The CDR3 DNA reads TGCGCCAGCAGCTTGGTAGCTACGTCTAGCACAGATACGCAGTATTTT. It yields the protein CASSLVATSSTDTQYF. Filled out from reference TRBV5-1 and TRBJ2-3, the complete variable domain reads KAGVTQTPRYLIKTRGQQVTLSCSPISGHRSVSWYQQTPGQGLQFLFEYFSETQRNKGNFPGRFSGRQFSNSRSEMNVSTLELGDSALYLCASSLVATSSTDTQYFGPGTRLTVL.

The chain is built from TRBV19 and TRBJ1-2; no clear D gene. The CDR3 is 14 residues long. With 7 bases removed from V and 5 bases from J, the gap between germline ends came to 17 bases. Germline V gene lookup returns CDR1 LNHDA and CDR2 SQIVND (reference sequence). CDR3 sequence: CASIRGEGSYGYTF. The CDR3 nucleotides are TGTGCCAGTATTCGAGGCGAAGGAAGTTATGGCTACACCTTC.

This clone was counted once. V is TRBV5-6 and J is TRBJ2-7; either TRBD1 or TRBD2 may fit D (5 bases each). Trimming left V 1 base short and J 3 bases short, with 8 bases between. The CDR3 loop spans 13 amino acids. Germline lookup yields CDR1 SGHDT and CDR2 YYEEEE. This CDR3 reads CASSLWGFYEQYF. The CDR3 DNA is TGTGCCAGCAGCTTGTGGGGGTTCTACGAGCAGTACTTC. The full variable domain, with the rest looked up from reference TRBV5-6 and TRBJ2-7, is DAGVTQSPTHLIKTRGQQVTLRCSPKSGHDTVSWYQQALGQGPQFIFQYYEEEERQRGNFPDRFSGHQFPNYSSELNVNALLLGDSALYLCASSLWGFYEQYFGPGTRLTVT.